The clone carrying this T cell receptor (beta chain) has ten or more counts. The CDR3 extends over 13 amino acids. Unmatched junction bases numbered 7, after V lost 4 bases and J lost 8 bases. Germline V lookup: CDR1 LGHDT, CDR2 YNNKEL (reference sequence). The record originates from a study of regulatory T cells in long-lasting Graves disease. Researchers made TCR beta libraries by using iRepertoire HTBI primers and running Arm-PCR on CDR3 regions. MiXCR, applied by TCRdb to the multiplex PCR reads, yields one record per CDR3 protein. The data show 400,000 to 500,000 distinct CDR3 sequences, with 15% to 20% seen just once and approximately 12% held by the top ten. Time point in this sample: newly diagnosed GD, antithyroid drugs for less than 3 months. Following extraction of RNA from PBMCs, that RNA was used to make the TCR library. These data also formed part of another study, on T cells in Graves' hyperthyroidism and ophthalmopathy. That work adds: The model forecast ophthalmopathy, anticipating it by a median around 6.5 months before onset.

The material sequenced was peripheral blood mononuclear cells (PBMCs), taken at new diagnosis, from a patient treated with antithyroid drugs. The TCR originated in a woman aged 25 to 39 with Graves disease. The J gene is TRBJ1-1, the V gene TRBV3-1; TRBD1 matches 7 bases. CDR3 in amino acids: CASSPPGQTEAFF. The CDR3 DNA follows: TGTGCCAGCAGCCCCCCGGGACAGACAGAAGCTTTCTTT.